A single T cell receptor beta chain is shown here with its context. What it binds is not known. MiXCR, run by TCRdb on the 5' RACE reads, gives a single entry per CDR3 protein. Among 400,000 to 500,000 distinct CDR3 sequences listed, about 18% were seen once. This specimen comes from a study of identical twins. The study, taken as a whole, reports: For cord blood, abundant beta clonotypes had fewer insertions, unlike memory repertoires, which showed none. Part of the zero-insertion signal could reflect confounding by invariant MAIT and iNKT cells.

This clonotype was obtained from a man aged 50-60 years in good health. The specimen was naive T cells sorted from blood.

The CDR3 sequence is CASSLPKGLSTGELFF. CDR3 nucleotide sequence: TGTGCCAGCAGTCTCCCTAAGGGTCTAAGCACCGGGGAGCTGTTTTTT. This chain connects TRBV28 to TRBJ2-2; unclear D gene. The CDR3 totals 16 residues. Germline V CDR1 and CDR2: MDHEN, SYDVKM. V was clipped by 5 bases and J by 4 bases, with 17 bases between them. The whole variable domain, remainder taken from reference TRBV28 and TRBJ2-2, is DVKVTQSSRYLVKRTGEKVFLECVQDMDHENMFWYRQDPGLGLRLIYFSYDVKMKEKGDIPEGYSVSREKKERFSLILESASTNQTSMYLCASSLPKGLSTGELFFGEGSRLTVL.